This T cell receptor beta chain was retrieved from a study of cytomegalovirus exposure and HLA in healthy donors. Study-wide points: In a later analysis, V- and J-gene trimming of beta chains associated with a DCLRE1C missense variant, replicated independently.

CDR1 SEHNR and CDR2 FQNEAQ come from the germline V gene (reference sequence). Trimming removed 7 bases from V and 4 bases from J, with 16 bases in between. CDR3 length equals 14 residues. Donors had nominal health at sampling but likely had unrecorded immune exposures. This clone was found a few times. Its antigen is unidentified. Researchers ran the PCR with 60 Vbeta and 13 Jbeta primers. The data were produced by immunoSEQ multiplex PCR, yet TCRdb's version contains in-frame clones alone and is incomplete. The table records 150,000 to 250,000 clones, 65% to 80% of them present only once. V gene TRBV7-9 combines with J gene TRBJ2-5; tentative D call: TRBD2 (7 bases). The sequencing sample was made of PBMCs. The TCR originated in a woman younger than 45 in good health and CMV-seropositive. The CDR3 coding sequence is TGTGCCAGCATCCCAGACGGGGGGCTAGAGACCCAGTACTTC. It translates to CASIPDGGLETQYF.